Below are 32 T cell receptor beta chains sequenced from a single sample in a study of T-cell reconstitution after alpha-beta-depleted transplantation in children. A TCRbeta library incorporating unique molecular identifiers was prepared. One entry per CDR3 protein, called by TCRdb with MiXCR from the PCR reads. The table records a few hundred thousand distinct CDR3 sequences, approximately 20% of them present only once. This material consisted of PBMCs from the stem cell graft donor, taken from the stem cell graft. These receptors all stem from a human donor who donated a stem cell graft to a child with acute lymphoblastic leukemia.

Only a few counts were recorded for this clonotype. The V and J genes are TRBV9 and TRBJ2-3; D is uncertain. This CDR3 has 11 residues. V lost 3 bases to trimming and J lost 8 bases, with 7 bases between them. Germline lookup yields CDR1 SGDLS and CDR2 YYNGEE. The CDR3 protein is CASSDSFTQYF. CDR3 DNA: TGTGCCAGCAGCGATAGCTTTACGCAGTATTTT. Full variable domain (missing parts from reference TRBV9 and TRBJ2-3): DSGVTQTPKHLITATGQRVTLRCSPRSGDLSVYWYQQSLDQGLQFLIQYYNGEERAKGNILERFSAQQFPDLHSELNLSSLELGDSALYFCASSDSFTQYFGPGTRLTVL.

A note on this clonotype: One base away lies a much larger clone, so this may be a sequencing read error. The V gene is TRBV6-5, the J gene TRBJ2-5, with D possibly being TRBD2 (5 bases). The length of the CDR3 is 15 residues. Trimming cost V 5 bases and J 7 bases, with 20 bases left between them. CDR1 and CDR2 (germline): MNHEY, SVGAGI. The CDR3 DNA is TGTGCCAGCAGTAACCTGGAGGAAGGAGCTGGGACCCAGTACTTC. Translation: CASSNLEEGAGTQYF.

This clonotype was seen a handful of times. The V gene is TRBV12-3 or TRBV12-4, the J gene TRBJ2-3; TRBD2 is a possible D gene (6 bases). V shed 6 bases and J shed 0 bases, with 13 bases lying between them. This CDR3 is built from 15 residues. Here the CDR3 reads CASSHRRGSTDTQYF. The CDR3 region has the DNA TGTGCCAGCAGCCATCGTCGGGGGAGCACAGATACGCAGTATTTT.

The rearrangement joins TRBV27 to TRBJ2-2, with 10 bases lining up with TRBD2. The CDR3 runs 16 residues. The V gene's germline CDR1 is MNHEY and CDR2 SMNVEV (reference sequence). V was clipped by 7 bases and J by 5 bases; unmatched bases: 10. This CDR3 is CASMGAGGPRTGELFF. The CDR3, as DNA: TGTGCCAGCATGGGAGCGGGAGGGCCTCGGACCGGGGAGCTGTTTTTT.

This clonotype was counted a few times. The rearrangement joins TRBV6-5 to TRBJ2-1; D tentatively fits TRBD1 or TRBD2 (5 bases each). Per germline, CDR1 MNHEY and CDR2 SVGAGI. This CDR3 comprises 15 residues. V lost 4 bases, J lost 2 bases, and 12 bases lay in between. In DNA form, the CDR3 reads TGTGCCAGCAGTTCCCGGGACGGGACCTACAATGAGCAGTTCTTC. This gives the protein CASSSRDGTYNEQFF.

The chain is built from TRBV29-1 and TRBJ1-2, with D perhaps TRBD1 (5 bases). Deletions cut 6 bases from V and 8 bases from J, with 19 bases between. This CDR3 has 13 amino acids. Germline CDR1 SQVTM, CDR2 ANQGSEA. CDR3 in DNA: TGCAGCGTGCGACTGGACGGGGCGCGGGGCTACACCTTC. Amino acids: CSVRLDGARGYTF.

This clonotype turned up a few times. The V and J genes are TRBV20-1 and TRBJ1-1; 7 bases line up with TRBD1. This CDR3 region has 14 residues. V lost 5 bases to trimming and J lost 3 bases; unmatched junction nucleotides: 9. The germline gives CDR1 DFQATT, CDR2 SNEGSKA (reference sequence). The CDR3 nucleotides are TGCAGTGCTTTAACAGGGGCGGGGGACACTGAAGCTTTCTTT. Protein: CSALTGAGDTEAFF.

The CDR3 sequence is CASKTMEGYTF. The CDR3 coding sequence is TGTGCCAGCAAAACAATGGAGGGCTACACCTTC. The chain employs TRBV6-1 and TRBJ1-2, with D uncertain. V dropped 7 bases and J dropped 8 bases, with 11 bases sitting between them. The CDR3 totals 11 residues. Germline V gene sequence: CDR1 MNHNS, CDR2 SASEGT.

This clonotype has just a few counts. The V gene is TRBV27, the J gene TRBJ1-2, with D hard to call. CDR1 MNHEY and CDR2 SMNVEV come from the germline V gene (reference sequence). This CDR3 has 16 amino acids. V gave up 5 bases and J gave up 2 bases, with 18 bases separating them. DNA of the CDR3: TGTGCCAGCAGTACCTCGAGGTCCGGAGCCAACTATGGCTACACCTTC. Translation: CASSTSRSGANYGYTF.

The genes are TRBV12-3 or TRBV12-4 and TRBJ1-2, with 7 bases that match TRBD1. V dropped 4 bases and J dropped 3; count of bases not matched to a gene: 23. CDR3 length: 20 residues. This CDR3 reads CASSSNLGTATRSDYYGYTF. CDR3 sequence (DNA): TGTGCCAGCAGTTCAAACCTCGGGACAGCCACCCGATCGGATTACTATGGCTACACCTTC.

The V and J genes are TRBV29-1 and TRBJ1-1; D is possibly TRBD1 (6 bases). The germline V gene encodes CDR1 SQVTM and CDR2 ANQGSEA. The CDR3 covers 15 residues. Trimming took 6 bases from V and 0 from J, leaving 17 bases between them. The DNA for the CDR3 is TGCAGCGTAACACCTACCGACAGGTTGAACACTGAAGCTTTCTTT. This encodes CSVTPTDRLNTEAFF.

V is TRBV13 and J is TRBJ2-5; no clear D gene. This CDR3 has 15 amino acids. V lost 0 bases, J lost 5 bases, and 13 bases lay in between. Germline values: CDR1 PRHDT, CDR2 FYEKMQ (reference sequence). The CDR3 reads CASSLGLTGRETQYF. The CDR3 nucleotides are TGTGCCAGCAGCTTAGGCCTAACCGGGCGGGAGACCCAGTACTTC.

The chain joins TRBV11-2 to TRBJ2-1, with D hard to call. The CDR3 runs 17 residues. Germline CDR1 reads SGHAT; CDR2 reads FQNNGV. Trimming removed 2 bases from V and 0 bases from J, with 14 bases in between. The CDR3 loop is CASSLFGLRDSYNEQFF. Here the CDR3 DNA reads TGTGCCAGCAGCTTATTTGGGTTACGTGACTCCTACAATGAGCAGTTCTTC.

This clonotype was recorded a few times. This chain connects TRBV5-5 to TRBJ2-5, with 7 bases fitting TRBD1. CDR1 SGHKS and CDR2 YYEKEE come from the germline V gene (reference sequence). The CDR3 is 16 residues long. The V and J ends lost 4 bases and 3 bases, in that order; junction bases with no gene match: 12. CDR3 in DNA: TGTGCCAGCAGCCCTAGGACAGGTTGGGGAGAAGAGACCCAGTACTTC. Translation gives CASSPRTGWGEETQYF.

The V call is TRBV5-6, the J call TRBJ2-1; 8 bases are a match to TRBD2. The CDR3 runs to 17 residues. V lost 7 bases to trimming and J lost 2 bases; unmatched junction nucleotides: 14. Germline V gives CDR1 SGHDT, CDR2 YYEEEE. This chain's CDR3 is CASSRGVAGRAYNEQFF. For the CDR3, the DNA is TGTGCCAGCTCGCGGGGGGTAGCGGGTCGAGCCTACAATGAGCAGTTCTTC.

This clonotype has just a few counts. The chain uses TRBV9 and TRBJ2-1, with D possibly matching TRBD1 (5 bases). The germline V and J ends were trimmed by 0 bases and 4 bases, with 14 bases remaining between them. This CDR3 is built from 16 residues. Looked up from germline, CDR1 is SGDLS and CDR2 is YYNGEE. The DNA of the CDR3 is TGTGCCAGCAGCGTAGTTGGAAGGGGCTATTACAATGAGCAGTTCTTC. This gives the protein CASSVVGRGYYNEQFF.

This clonotype was counted a few times. Here the CDR3 reads CASSLELTGLNTEAFF. Here the CDR3 DNA reads TGCGCCAGCAGCTTGGAACTGACAGGGTTGAACACTGAAGCTTTCTTT. The chain uses TRBV5-1 and TRBJ1-1; 7 positions match TRBD1. J was trimmed by 0 bases and V by 0 bases; bases with no gene match: 5. Germline lookup yields CDR1 SGHRS and CDR2 YFSETQ. This CDR3 spans 16 amino acids.

This clonotype has just a few counts. The J gene is TRBJ2-5, the V gene TRBV5-1; D uncertain. Germline CDR1 SGHRS, CDR2 YFSETQ. The CDR3 extends over 13 amino acids. The ends were cut back, 1 base at V and 3 bases at J, with 7 bases in the middle. The CDR3, as DNA: TGCGCCAGCAGCTTGTACAGCGAAGAGACCCAGTACTTC. Translation gives CASSLYSEETQYF.

DNA for the CDR3: TGTGCCAGCAGCTTTACCCTCGGGACTTGGGAGCATGAGCAGTTCTTC. Translation: CASSFTLGTWEHEQFF. This sequence joins TRBV11-2 and TRBJ2-1; weak D call: TRBD2 (6 bases). Looked up from germline, CDR1 is SGHAT and CDR2 is FQNNGV. This CDR3 region has 16 residues. Trimming stripped 3 bases from V and 8 bases from J, with 20 bases between. Looking up the rest from reference TRBV11-2 and TRBJ2-1 gives the full variable domain: EAGVAQSPRYKIIEKRQSVAFWCNPISGHATLYWYQQILGQGPKLLIQFQNNGVVDDSQLPKDRFSAERLKGVDSTLKIQPAKLEDSAVYLCASSFTLGTWEHEQFFGPGTRLTVL.

The chain is built from TRBV10-3 and TRBJ1-2; 9 nucleotides align to TRBD1. CDR1 and CDR2 (germline): ENHRY, SYGVKD. This CDR3 spans 14 amino acids. Trimming cost V 3 bases and J 8 bases; bases outside gene matches: 7. The CDR3: CAISDQQGAKGYTF. In DNA form, the CDR3 reads TGTGCCATCAGTGATCAACAGGGGGCGAAGGGCTACACCTTC.

J is TRBJ2-7 and V is TRBV4-1, with D unresolved. The germline CDR1 and CDR2 sequences are MGHRA and YSYEKL. This CDR3 contains 14 residues. V lost 0 bases to trimming and J lost 5 bases, with 11 bases between them. CDR3 sequence reads: CASSQEPPSNEQYF. DNA of the CDR3: TGCGCCAGCAGCCAAGAACCCCCATCGAACGAGCAGTACTTC.

This clonotype was counted between two and nine times. The V call is TRBV6-1, the J call TRBJ2-7; D possibly corresponds to TRBD2 (5 bases). The CDR3 is made up of 13 amino acids. The germline V gene encodes CDR1 MNHNS and CDR2 SASEGT. The germline V and J ends were trimmed by 7 bases and 2 bases, with 12 bases remaining between them. The CDR3 sequence: CASKGGLTYEQYF. CDR3 in DNA: TGTGCCAGCAAGGGCGGACTTACCTACGAGCAGTACTTC.

The chain recombines TRBV27 with TRBJ2-1; possibly TRBD1 or TRBD2 for D (6 bases each). CDR3 length: 14 amino acids. The V gene's germline CDR1 is MNHEY and CDR2 SMNVEV (reference sequence). Trimming cost V 2 bases and J 5 bases, with 10 bases left between them. The DNA of the CDR3 is TGTGCCAGCAGTTTAAGGGGGGACAACAATGAGCAGTTCTTC. It yields the protein CASSLRGDNNEQFF.

This clonotype was detected a few times. The chain combines TRBV7-9 with TRBJ2-7, with D possibly matching TRBD1 (6 bases). The CDR3 runs 15 residues. The V gene lost 4 bases and the J gene lost 0 bases, with 13 bases spanning the gap. CDR1 is SEHNR, CDR2 FQNEAQ, per germline (reference sequence). CDR3 DNA: TGTGCCAGCAGCTCCTTACAGGGAAGCTCCTACGAGCAGTACTTC. Translating it yields CASSSLQGSSYEQYF.

J is TRBJ2-2 and V is TRBV11-2, with D maybe TRBD2 (5 bases). Trimming took off 7 bases at V and 5 bases at J, with 14 bases between the two ends. The length of the CDR3 is 14 residues. Germline assignment: CDR1 SGHAT and CDR2 FQNNGV. The CDR3 loop is CASTPATGTGELFF. CDR3 bases: TGTGCCAGCACGCCAGCGACGGGAACCGGGGAGCTGTTTTTT.

This clonotype was counted between two and nine times. The J gene is TRBJ2-7, the V gene TRBV29-1, with TRBD1 as a possible D gene (5 bases). Germline V lookup: CDR1 SQVTM, CDR2 ANQGSEA. Trimming took 3 bases from V and 3 from J, leaving 9 bases between them. CDR3 size: 12 residues. Here the CDR3 DNA reads TGCAGCGTTGAGTCTCAGGGCTACGAGCAGTACTTC. Its translation: CSVESQGYEQYF.

The chain is built from TRBV20-1 and TRBJ2-7, with D possibly matching TRBD2 (5 bases). CDR1 and CDR2 (germline): DFQATT, SNEGSKA (reference sequence). The CDR3 sequence is 12 residues long. The V and J ends lost 4 bases and 6 bases respectively, with 13 bases between them. The CDR3, as DNA: TGCAGTGCTAAAGAGGGAGCTGGCGAGCAGTACTTC. Protein sequence: CSAKEGAGEQYF.

In its sample, this clonotype was seen a few times. The genes are TRBV5-1 and TRBJ2-1; D is unresolved. CDR3 length equals 11 residues. The germline V gene has CDR1 SGHRS and CDR2 YFSETQ. V shed 0 bases and J shed 12 bases, with 7 bases lying between them. The CDR3 region has the DNA TGCGCCAGCAGCTTGGGTAGCCTGCAGTTCTTC. Translating it yields CASSLGSLQFF.

This clonotype occurred a few times. Written as DNA, the CDR3 is TGTGCCAGCAGTTTAGATGCAGGAGCCCAAGAGACCCAGTACTTC. This encodes CASSLDAGAQETQYF. V usage is TRBV12-3 or TRBV12-4 and J usage is TRBJ2-5; D is unclear. V lost 1 base, J lost 1 base, and 10 bases lay in between. This CDR3 contains 15 residues.

The table lists this clonotype with a few counts. J is TRBJ2-3 and V is TRBV28; 7 bases agree with TRBD2. CDR1 MDHEN and CDR2 SYDVKM come from the germline V gene. Trimming removed 1 base from V and 6 bases from J; junction bases left unmatched: 10. The CDR3 is 16 amino acids. The CDR3 bases are TGTGCCAGCAGTTTATACGGGAGGCCCGCGGGGGATACGCAGTATTTT. Its protein is CASSLYGRPAGDTQYF.

This clonotype has a handful of counts. The chain carries TRBV9 and TRBJ2-7; D remains ambiguous. V gave up 4 bases and J gave up 6 bases, with 17 bases separating them. The germline CDR1 and CDR2 sequences are SGDLS and YYNGEE. The CDR3 totals 14 residues. CDR3 in amino acids: CASSFRTALGEQYF. DNA of the CDR3: TGTGCCAGCAGCTTTCGGACCGCTTTGGGCGAGCAGTACTTC.

CDR3 sequence reads: CSVALAGSYEQYF. The CDR3 region has the DNA TGCAGCGTTGCCCTAGCGGGATCCTACGAGCAGTACTTC. This chain joins TRBV29-1 and TRBJ2-7; 9 bases align to TRBD2. The CDR3 loop spans 13 amino acids. After removal of 4 bases from V and 1 base from J, the junction contained 2 bases not matched to a gene. Per germline, CDR1 SQVTM and CDR2 ANQGSEA.